This TCR beta chain was found in a study of cytomegalovirus exposure and HLA in healthy donors (dated 2017 in TCRdb). About the investigation overall: An earlier analysis of several hundred of the donors reported approximately 300 Gb of sequence data and 100 million to 140 million unique TCR beta sequences from some 180 million T cells. Roughly 300 gigabases of sequencing data and around 90 million unique TCR sequences made up an early release that covered 500 to 700 HLA-typed donors. Of the roughly 430 genotyped donors, around 81% fell in the genetic ancestry cluster associated with self-reported Caucasian donors. The study was designed to test whether signatures of past pathogen exposure could be identified by cataloging public T cell receptors. The study used immunosequencing to profile the T cell repertoires of under 700 subjects and linked those repertoires to cytomegalovirus serostatus. In addition to the first cohort of roughly 670 subjects, a separate validation cohort of some 120 different subjects was used. The study combined high-throughput TCR immunosequencing, statistical association of individual TCRs with disease status, and machine learning to predict cytomegalovirus infection status. A later analysis re-examined previously published TCR beta repertoires from just over 650 donors and added high-resolution HLA genotyping to investigate patterns of TCR occurrence. In the later analysis, no new phenotypic data were used to find candidate immune exposures; instead, reliance was placed on TCR beta sequences and their occurrence across donors. To decide whether each TCR beta V gene segment behaved as functional or pseudogenic, an earlier analysis of 587 of the donors relied on high-throughput TCR beta sequencing. Donor age, sex, ethnicity and CMV serostatus were compiled together with the repertoire data. A later genetic analysis took genome-wide SNP genotypes for about three fifths of the 666 donors and used that subset as a discovery cohort. All discovery cohort repertoires had been generated on a single sequencing platform. HLA typing included class I and class II loci at four-digit resolution. The number of donors typed differed by locus, with 629-630 for A, B, C, DRB1 and DQB1, roughly 520 for DQA1, 600 to 610 for DPA1, and 472 for DPB1. Several DR-DQ haplotypes were treated as single units for association and clustering because of strong linkage in the cohort. Among several hundred genotyped donors of the cohort, an average of around 240,000 unique TCR beta nucleotide sequences was sequenced per donor, of which about 19% were non-productive.

What the work shows at the level of the full study, not this receptor alone: In a later analysis, HLA-associated TCR beta chains showed more clonal expansion and lower generation probabilities than non-associated chains that were equally common. Cytomegalovirus status was reported to be diagnosed by the classifier with high specificity and sensitivity in both the original and validation cohorts. In this cohort, only TCR beta chains were sequenced, and detectable features were limited by the absence of alpha or paired-chain data. In a later analysis, most CMV-associated TCR beta chains were found to appear HLA-restricted, with HLA associations seemingly driven largely by CMV exposure. Some IMGT-functional V segments, including TRBV6-2 and TRBV6-3, could not be told apart with the 87-base-pair reads, so those segments were excluded. In a later genetic analysis, a missense DCLRE1C variant was associated with V-gene and J-gene trimming of TCR beta chains, and the association was replicated in an independent cohort. The sequencing pipeline was judged likely to have produced a cluster of highly shared sequence variants as a technical artifact. In a later genetic analysis, fewer N-insertions in productive TCRs were reported among donors in an Asian-associated ancestry cluster than the roughly 700-donor mean. Because counts were too low, roughly 17 rarely observed V segments, including chromosome 9 orphons, were left out of the earlier analysis of 500 to 750 of the donors. In the study, approximately 160 TCR beta chains were listed as associated with cytomegalovirus. While some public TCRs were present in many individuals, most TCR sequences turned up only very rarely across donors. Specific HLA alleles were associated with 16,951 TCR beta sequences at a false discovery rate of 0.05 in a later analysis. A further reported finding was that TCR beta sequences accurately predicted the HLA-A and HLA-B alleles for most subjects in the first cohort. Because some donors lacked HLA typing at each locus, the association tests relied only on the typed subset. A later analysis reported that several top co-occurrence clusters appeared linked to parvovirus B19, influenza, CMV and Epstein-Barr virus. Strong co-occurrence of HLA alleles, especially DR and DQ, made assigning TCR associations to individual alleles difficult. An earlier analysis of several hundred of the donors showed that most TCR beta V segments appeared in productive rearrangements either about 87% or about 30% of the time, which broadly matched IMGT annotations. Linkage disequilibrium might explain the correlated functional status among segregating V segments, but an unknown experimental factor could not be ruled out. Sequencing depth was assumed to be roughly uniform across donors in the presence/absence analyses, though that assumption may not hold. In vitro tests confirmed that three of the cytomegalovirus-associated TCR beta chains recognize cytomegalovirus antigens. In a later analysis, TCR association rates were found to vary across HLA loci, with the most associated TCRs seen for DRB1 alleles and the fewest for HLA-C alleles. According to the authors, the approach could potentially be generalized to other disease states and immunological phenotypes. Immune exposure information for the cohort was limited to CMV serostatus.

Comment on this clone: Its antigen is currently not known. No per-base quality is available; no much larger clone lies one base away.

In total, around 600 healthy bone marrow donors made up the cohort. Cohort members were all nominally healthy when sampled, although unrecorded immune exposures were likely present. The donor tested CMV seronegative, placing the donor among the 350 or so seronegative members of the cohort. A peripheral blood sample was collected from each donor, and TCR beta sequencing was performed on peripheral blood mononuclear cells. The Qiagen DNeasy Blood Extraction Kit was used to extract genomic DNA from the blood cell samples. V is shortened by 1 base, J by 2 bases, and the region joining them spans 9 bases. The germline V gene gives CDR1 as SGHVS and CDR2 as FNYEAQ. The cysteine opens and the phenylalanine closes a CDR3 of 15 amino acids. CDR3 DNA only is kept here, 45 bases in frame from base 1. Receptor amplification or capture employed the immunoSEQ multiplex PCR assay. For the multiplex PCR, a mixture combining 60 forward primers for TCR Vbeta segments and 13 reverse primers for TCR Jbeta segments was used. A multiplex PCR assay on genomic DNA amplified the CDR3 region of rearranged TCR beta genes. The Illumina HiSeq System was used to sequence the amplified TCR beta libraries as 87-base-pair reads. From the authors' description of their analysis: In a later analysis, approximately 74 million unique TCR beta chains were counted across the 690 or so repertoires, and roughly 10 million of these chains were shared by at least two donors. To remove PCR and sequencing errors, raw reads were error-corrected and collapsed into unique sequences using a nearest-neighbor algorithm that merged closely related sequences. CDR3 sequences were aligned to IMGT reference sequences to assign V, D and J gene segments. For a sequence to be retained, a match of at least six nucleotides was required to both a V gene segment and a J gene segment. A rearrangement counted as productive if the CDR3 had no stop codons and remained in frame with V and J, and every other rearrangement counted as non-productive. Following IMGT convention, CDR3 was defined as the stretch from the second conserved V-encoded cysteine up to the conserved J-encoded phenylalanine. In an earlier analysis of around 570 of the donors, sequences lacking an unambiguous match to a single V gene segment were excluded. An earlier analysis of a few hundred of the donors called V segments functional above 56.7% productive rearrangements and segregating when the between-donor standard deviation exceeded 5%. A statistical classification framework was developed to diagnose cytomegalovirus status using the catalog of TCR beta chain sequences. In a later analysis, TCR nucleotide sequences were compared against IMGT/GENE-DB human TR gene sequences so that V and J genes could be assigned. A later analysis assigned CDR3 sequences and most-parsimonious VDJ recombination scenarios with the TCRdist pipeline. In a later analysis, each TCR beta chain was defined by its CDR3 amino acid sequence together with its V-gene family, and reads lacking a unique V-gene family were excluded. In a later analysis, approximately 640 highly shared, low-generation-probability nucleotide sequences were removed to address suspected cross-contamination and a sequencing artifact. For each public chain, a later analysis derived a clonal expansion index from normalized ranks of inferred template counts within each repertoire. A later analysis computed generation probabilities with a VDJ recombination model fitted to out-of-frame rearrangements, and checked the results against IGoR. Hypergeometric tests were used in a later analysis to score TCR-TCR, TCR-HLA and TCR-CMV co-occurrence, with a repertoire-size bias correction applied to the TCR pairs. In a later analysis, false discovery rates were estimated by permuting HLA or CMV assignments 20 times. In a later analysis, co-occurring TCRs were grouped using DBSCAN, with TCRdist sequence similarity added in when clustering inside HLA-allele-positive subsets. Repertoires with fewer than 30,000 or more than 120,000 public chains were left out of co-occurrence clustering, as were about five repertoires with anomalous nucleotide sharing. Sourced from immuneACCESS, this table was stored by TCRdb with only in-frame sequences that have V and J called. A share of the clones is absent; for the studies checked, an unresolved V gene accounts for under half, and the remainder has no known explanation. V and J calls and clone size come straight from that table; D and trimming were deduced from the DNA. Present in this sample are about 140,000 clones, roughly four fifths of which were seen just once. Around 1.7% of the sample is held by the ten biggest clonotypes.

The receptor comes from a female donor in good health and CMV-seronegative. This chain is built from TRBV7-6 and TRBJ2-1; the D gene is perhaps TRBD1, from 6 matching bases. Sequencing was done on a sample of PBMCs. CDR3 protein: CASSLGQAAYNEQFF. The DNA reads as follows: TGTGCCAGCAGCTTAGGACAGGCGGCCTACAATGAGCAGTTCTTC.